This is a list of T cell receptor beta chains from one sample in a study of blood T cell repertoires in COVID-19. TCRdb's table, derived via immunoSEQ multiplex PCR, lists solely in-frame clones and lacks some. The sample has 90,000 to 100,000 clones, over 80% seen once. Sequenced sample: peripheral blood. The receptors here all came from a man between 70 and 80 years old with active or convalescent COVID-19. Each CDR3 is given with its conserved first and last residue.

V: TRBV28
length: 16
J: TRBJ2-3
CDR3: CASPKTSGGAIDTQYF

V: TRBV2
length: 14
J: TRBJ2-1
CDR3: CASRASGGTNEQFF

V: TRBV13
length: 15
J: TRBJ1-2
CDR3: CASSSWGGPLYGYTF

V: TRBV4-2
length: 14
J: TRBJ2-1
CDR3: CASSQDEALYEQFF

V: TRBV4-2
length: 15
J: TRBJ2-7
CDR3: CASSQSRAPTYEQYF

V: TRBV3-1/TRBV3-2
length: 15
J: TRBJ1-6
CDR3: CASSLSQGANSPLHF

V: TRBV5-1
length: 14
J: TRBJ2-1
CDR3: CASSLVQSTSEQFF

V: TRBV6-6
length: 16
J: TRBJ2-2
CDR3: CASRETGWEKTGELFF

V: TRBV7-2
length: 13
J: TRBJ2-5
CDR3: CASSYTNQETQYF

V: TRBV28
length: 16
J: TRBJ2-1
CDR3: CASSGRTRQGYNEQFF

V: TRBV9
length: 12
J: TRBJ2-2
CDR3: CASSPRTRTLFF

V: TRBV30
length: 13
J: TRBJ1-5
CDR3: CAWSKGGDQPQHF

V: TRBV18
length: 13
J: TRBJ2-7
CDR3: CASSAGLAGEQYF

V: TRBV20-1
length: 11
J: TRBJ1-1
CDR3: CSPSHRDEAFF

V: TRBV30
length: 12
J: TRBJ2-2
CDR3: CAWSREIGELFF

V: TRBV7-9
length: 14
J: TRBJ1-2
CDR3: CASSLERGSYGYTF

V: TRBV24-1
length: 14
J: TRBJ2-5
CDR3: CADRTGTDLETQYF

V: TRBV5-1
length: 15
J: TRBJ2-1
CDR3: CASSLAIGGNNEQFF

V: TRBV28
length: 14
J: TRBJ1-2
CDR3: CASSPILSGYGYTF

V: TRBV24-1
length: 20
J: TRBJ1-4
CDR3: CATSDLSGGRGRPANEKLFF

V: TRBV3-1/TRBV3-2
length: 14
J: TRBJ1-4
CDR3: CASSQRGMSEKLFF

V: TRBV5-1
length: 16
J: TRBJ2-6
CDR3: CASSFAAKSGANVLTF

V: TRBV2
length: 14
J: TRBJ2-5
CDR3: CASSERRIQETQYF

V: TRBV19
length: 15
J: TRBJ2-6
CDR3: CASSIRTGRANVLTF

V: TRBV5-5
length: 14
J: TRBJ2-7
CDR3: CASSPGLASDEQYF

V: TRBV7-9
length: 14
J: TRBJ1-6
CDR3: CASSKGQANSPLHF

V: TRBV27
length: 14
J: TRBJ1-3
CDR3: CASRSGAVGNTIYF

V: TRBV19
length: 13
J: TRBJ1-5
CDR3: CASRSIGGNSQHF

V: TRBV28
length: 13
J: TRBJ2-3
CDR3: CASGTVGTDTQYF

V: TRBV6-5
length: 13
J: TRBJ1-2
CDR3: CASSYSGTGVGTF

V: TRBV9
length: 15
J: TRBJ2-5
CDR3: CASSYGWGEVETQYF

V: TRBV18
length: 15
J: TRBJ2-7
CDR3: CASSPVDRGIDEQYF

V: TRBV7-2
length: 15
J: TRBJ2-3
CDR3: CASSLAGLAGHTQYF

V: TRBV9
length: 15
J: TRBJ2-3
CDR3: CASSSSWQGADTQYF

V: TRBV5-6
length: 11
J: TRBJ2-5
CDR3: CASSLQETQYF

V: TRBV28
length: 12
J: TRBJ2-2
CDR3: CASSRQAGELFF

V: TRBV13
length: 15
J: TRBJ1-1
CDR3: CASSFLDRKMAEAFF

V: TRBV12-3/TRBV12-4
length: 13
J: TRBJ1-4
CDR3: CASSSSSNEKLFF

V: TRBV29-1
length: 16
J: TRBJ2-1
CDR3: CSMRGAGGRGYNEQFF

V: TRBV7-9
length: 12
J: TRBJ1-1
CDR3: CASSLDSTRAFF

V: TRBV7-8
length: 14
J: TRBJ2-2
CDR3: CASSWTGNTGELFF

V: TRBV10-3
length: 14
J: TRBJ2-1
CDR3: CAITRDTSYNEQFF

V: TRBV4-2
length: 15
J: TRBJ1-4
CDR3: CASSQEPGLKRKLFF

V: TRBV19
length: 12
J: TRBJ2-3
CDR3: CASSYRGDTQYF

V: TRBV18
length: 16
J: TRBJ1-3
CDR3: CASSPGTGLPGNTIYF

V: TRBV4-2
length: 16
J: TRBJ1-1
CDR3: CASSPRTGAPNTEAFF

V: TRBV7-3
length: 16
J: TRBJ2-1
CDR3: CASSSTSGGAYNEQFF

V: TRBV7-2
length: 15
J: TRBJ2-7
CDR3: CASSHGSGGSYEQYF

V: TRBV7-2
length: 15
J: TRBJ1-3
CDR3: CASSFIDQGGNTIYF

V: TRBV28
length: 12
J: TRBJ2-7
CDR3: CASTGRVYEQYF